The clone carrying this T cell receptor beta chain came up once. The target antigen is unknown. Using immunoSEQ multiplex PCR, the repertoire was profiled, and TCRdb retains in-frame clones only, with some absent. The table shows over 100,000 clones, with approximately 91% occurring only once. These data belong to a study of T cell responses to AZD1222 COVID-19 vaccine. The CDR3 is made up of 12 amino acids. V was pared by 5 bases and J by 6 bases, with 11 bases between. The germline V gene encodes CDR1 SEHNR and CDR2 FQNEAQ (reference sequence). General study points: Females made up more of the donors, who were largely white British, and clonal diversity may have come out too low.

The chain recombines TRBV7-9 with TRBJ2-7, with D possibly being TRBD1 or TRBD2 (5 bases each). This material consisted of peripheral blood, taken on day 0 of AZD1222 vaccination. The source is an adult in good health. Here the CDR3 reads CASSRDQTEQYF. CDR3 bases: TGTGCCAGCAGCAGGGACCAGACCGAGCAGTACTTC. Complete variable domain (other parts from reference TRBV7-9 and TRBJ2-7): DTGVSQNPRHKITKRGQNVTFRCDPISEHNRLYWYRQTLGQGPEFLTYFQNEAQLEKSRLLSDRFSAERPKGSFSTLEIQRTEQGDSAMYLCASSRDQTEQYFGPGTRLTVT.